This T cell receptor beta chain was recorded in a study of blood T cell repertoires in COVID-19. Germline trimming cut 3 bases from V and 4 bases from J; bases unmatched to any gene: 5. This CDR3 spans 15 amino acids. The germline V gene encodes CDR1 KGHSH and CDR2 LQKENI. The table came from immunoSEQ multiplex PCR; TCRdb's copy has only in-frame clones and leaves some out. The sample contains under 200,000 clones, 84% of which appear only once. This clonotype was obtained from a young man with active or convalescent COVID-19. Sequencing was performed on peripheral blood. The chain is built from TRBV18 and TRBJ1-1; 10 nucleotides align to TRBD1. The CDR3 sequence is CASSPGTGVSTEAFF. In DNA, the CDR3 is TGTGCCAGCTCACCGGGGACAGGGGTTAGCACTGAAGCTTTCTTT.